The 21 T cell receptor beta chains in this list originate from one sample, sequenced in a study of shared clonotypes between healthy human individuals. Measured with immunoSEQ multiplex PCR; TCRdb has only the in-frame clones, and not every one. The data contain around 500,000 clones, roughly 78% of them singletons. The source material was PBMCs. The receptor set was obtained from a woman in her forties in good health. Some clones in this sample may be carry-over from other donors' samples.

This chain connects TRBV10-2 to TRBJ2-2; TRBD2 agrees at 7 bases. V lost 8 bases and J lost 3; bases outside the gene matches: 3. This CDR3 region has 13 residues. CDR1 is WSHSY and CDR2 is SAAADI in the germline V gene. CDR3 sequence reads: CASWGGDTGELFF. Written as DNA, the CDR3 is TGCGCCAGCTGGGGAGGGGACACCGGGGAGCTGTTTTTT.

This rearrangement joins TRBV28 to TRBJ2-1; D uncertain. The CDR3 consists of 13 residues. V dropped 7 bases and J dropped 6 bases, with 13 bases sitting between them. Germline values: CDR1 MDHEN, CDR2 SYDVKM. Here the CDR3 DNA reads TGTGCCAGCAATCCCAGATCCATCAATGAGCAGTTCTTC. It translates to CASNPRSINEQFF.

Many counts were recorded for this clone. J is TRBJ1-1 and V is TRBV5-1; D ambiguous. Trimming pared 0 bases from V and 1 base from J, leaving 13 bases between. Germline values: CDR1 SGHRS, CDR2 YFSETQ. CDR3 length: 16 residues. CDR3 sequence reads: CASSLAMGGPNTEAFF. In DNA form, the CDR3 reads TGCGCCAGCAGCTTGGCGATGGGTGGGCCGAACACTGAAGCTTTCTTT.

This clone has only one observation. The rearrangement uses TRBV6-5 and TRBJ2-6; possible D gene TRBD1, 5 bases. CDR1 is MNHEY and CDR2 is SVGAGI in the germline V gene. This CDR3 contains 14 residues. Trimming pared 6 bases from V and 0 bases from J, leaving 6 bases between. The CDR3, as DNA: TGTGCCAGCAGACAGGTCTCTGGGGCCAACGTCCTGACTTTC. Amino acids: CASRQVSGANVLTF.

About this clone itself: The junction departs from germline at one end; a sequencing error may be responsible. This chain connects TRBV6-6 to TRBJ2-1; D might be TRBD2 (6 bases). This CDR3 spans 14 amino acids. Germline V gene data show CDR1 as MNHNY and CDR2 as SVGAGI (reference sequence). CDR3 DNA sequence: TGCGCCAGCAGTAGGAGGGACTCCTACAATGAGCAGTTCTTC. It encodes CASSRRDSYNEQFF.

The chain recombines TRBV25-1 with TRBJ2-2; possible D gene TRBD1, 5 bases. CDR3 length equals 17 residues. V was pared by 7 bases and J by 1 base, with 19 bases between. Germline V gene data show CDR1 as MGHDK and CDR2 as SYGVNS. The CDR3 DNA follows: TGTGCCAGCATAGGTGTTCGGGCAGGGATGAACACCGGGGAGCTGTTTTTT. It translates to CASIGVRAGMNTGELFF.

As regards this clone: Within the sample, other DNA sequences also encode this same CDR3. The chain couples TRBV18 to TRBJ1-4; 7 bases align to TRBD1. The CDR3 has 14 amino acids. In germline, CDR1 is KGHSH, CDR2 LQKENI. Losses at the gene ends were 4 bases for V and 4 bases for J; bases not matched to a gene: 3. The CDR3 sequence: CASSLGTDNEKLFF. The CDR3 DNA reads as TGTGCCAGCTCACTAGGGACAGATAATGAAAAACTGTTTTTT.

This clone showed up just a few times. The genes are TRBV29-1 and TRBJ2-3; 11 positions match TRBD2. CDR1 SQVTM and CDR2 ANQGSEA come from the germline V gene. The CDR3 has 14 residues. V dropped 4 bases and J dropped 5; count of bases not matched to a gene: 5. The CDR3 is CSVGVTSGIDTQYF. As DNA, the CDR3 is TGCAGCGTTGGGGTGACTAGCGGGATAGATACGCAGTATTTT.

The J gene is TRBJ1-2, the V gene TRBV30, with no clear D. In germline, CDR1 is GTSNPN, CDR2 SVGIG (reference sequence). The CDR3 sequence is 11 residues long. V lost 5 bases to trimming and J lost 0 bases, with 4 bases between them. CDR3 nucleotides: TGTGCCTGGCATACTAACTATGGCTACACCTTC. This encodes CAWHTNYGYTF.

This clone was observed a handful of times. The chain employs TRBV28 and TRBJ2-7; tentatively, D is TRBD1 (5 bases). The V gene lost 7 bases and the J gene lost 4 bases, with 20 bases spanning the gap. Germline-derived CDR1 and CDR2 are MDHEN and SYDVKM. The CDR3 is 15 residues long. CDR3 bases: TGTGCCAGCACCCCCGGAAGTAACAGGTATTACGAGCAGTACTTC. Translating it yields CASTPGSNRYYEQYF.

The chain combines TRBV14 with TRBJ2-2; D is ambiguous. Trimming cost V 4 bases and J 5 bases, with 8 bases left between them. Germline CDR1 SGHDN, CDR2 FVKESK. This CDR3 contains 13 residues. The chain's CDR3 is CASSPRETGELFF. The CDR3 DNA reads TGTGCCAGCAGCCCCAGAGAAACCGGGGAGCTGTTTTTT.

The chain links TRBV6-1 to TRBJ2-2; weak D call: TRBD1 (5 bases). The V gene lost 4 bases and the J gene lost 4 bases, with 7 bases spanning the gap. Germline V lookup: CDR1 MNHNS, CDR2 SASEGT. The CDR3 is 13 residues long. The CDR3 spells CASSGQSTGELFF. In nucleotides, the CDR3 is TGTGCCAGCAGTGGACAGAGCACCGGGGAGCTGTTTTTT.

The chain carries TRBV7-9 and TRBJ1-3; D remains unclear. The CDR3 length is 16 residues. Trimming removed 2 bases from V and 1 base from J, with 12 bases in between. Germline CDR1 SEHNR, CDR2 FQNEAQ (reference sequence). Written as DNA, the CDR3 is TGTGCCAGCAGCTTATTGACGGGGTTGTCTGGAAACACCATATATTTT. Protein product: CASSLLTGLSGNTIYF. The whole variable domain, filled in from reference TRBV7-9 and TRBJ1-3, reads DTGVSQNPRHKITKRGQNVTFRCDPISEHNRLYWYRQTLGQGPEFLTYFQNEAQLEKSRLLSDRFSAERPKGSFSTLEIQRTEQGDSAMYLCASSLLTGLSGNTIYFGEGSWLTVV.

This clone is a singleton in its sample. J is TRBJ1-2 and V is TRBV5-6; D not certain. Germline V CDR1 and CDR2: SGHDT, YYEEEE. The CDR3 has 14 amino acids. V was trimmed by 0 bases and J by 2 bases, leaving 8 bases between them. The CDR3 sequence: CASSLASVNYGYTF. The DNA of the CDR3 is TGTGCCAGCAGCTTGGCCTCGGTGAACTATGGCTACACCTTC.

This clone has only a few counts. The gene calls are TRBV29-1 and TRBJ1-3; a possible D gene is TRBD1 (5 bases). The CDR3 consists of 15 residues. Germline CDR1 and CDR2: SQVTM and ANQGSEA. V was cut by 7 bases and J by 0 bases, with 16 bases left in between. CDR3 in amino acids: CSAGLDGHSGNTIYF. CDR3 sequence (DNA): TGCAGCGCCGGACTGGACGGACACTCTGGAAACACCATATATTTT.

This chain uses TRBV7-2 with TRBJ1-2, with 8 bases matching TRBD1. V dropped 5 bases and J dropped 4; count of bases not matched to a gene: 9. The CDR3 totals 15 residues. The V gene's germline CDR1 is SGHTA and CDR2 FQGNSA. CDR3 in amino acids: CASSLSTGVTYGYTF. CDR3 nucleotide sequence: TGTGCCAGCAGCCTCTCGACAGGGGTGACCTATGGCTACACCTTC.

The chain carries TRBV11-2 and TRBJ2-2; D unclear. This CDR3 has 15 amino acids. CDR1 and CDR2 from the germline V gene are SGHAT and FQNNGV. Trimming removed 5 bases at V and 0 bases at J, with 10 bases between. For the CDR3, the DNA is TGTGCCAGCAGCATTACCCAGGCGAACACCGGGGAGCTGTTTTTT. Translated, it gives CASSITQANTGELFF.

V and J are TRBV6-1 and TRBJ2-7; possibly TRBD2 for D (6 bases). This CDR3 is 13 amino acids long. V was cut by 6 bases and J by 0 bases, with 9 bases left in between. Germline CDR1 and CDR2: MNHNS and SASEGT. The CDR3 loop reads CASRGGASYEQYF. For the CDR3, the DNA is TGTGCCAGCAGAGGAGGGGCCTCCTACGAGCAGTACTTC.

This clone was counted between two and nine times. This sequence joins TRBV2 and TRBJ2-2; the match to TRBD2 covers 9 bases. With 5 bases clipped from V and 5 bases from J, the junction kept 0 bases outside the gene matches. Germline assignment: CDR1 SNHLY and CDR2 FYNNEI. This CDR3 spans 13 amino acids. The CDR3 nucleotides read TGTGCCAGCAGTAGCGGGAGGACCGGGGAGCTGTTTTTT. This translates into CASSSGRTGELFF.

As to this clone: A read error may account for a junction end that differs from germline. This sample includes further DNA sequences coding for the same CDR3. The chain uses TRBV7-8 and TRBJ2-5; 15 positions agree with TRBD2. Germline loops: CDR1 SGHVS, CDR2 FQNEAQ. This CDR3 spans 14 amino acids. This CDR3 reads CASSGGLAGGSLDF. The DNA of the CDR3 is TGTGCCAGCAGCGGGGGACTAGCGGGGGGATCACTGGACTTC.

V gene TRBV19 combines with J gene TRBJ1-1, with TRBD1 matching over 10 bases. This CDR3 contains 16 residues. Germline CDR1 is LNHDA and CDR2 is SQIVND (reference sequence). V lost 0 bases and J lost 0; bases outside the gene matches: 1. CDR3: CASSIDGTGVNTEAFF. CDR3 nucleotides: TGTGCCAGTAGTATAGACGGGACAGGGGTGAACACTGAAGCTTTCTTT.